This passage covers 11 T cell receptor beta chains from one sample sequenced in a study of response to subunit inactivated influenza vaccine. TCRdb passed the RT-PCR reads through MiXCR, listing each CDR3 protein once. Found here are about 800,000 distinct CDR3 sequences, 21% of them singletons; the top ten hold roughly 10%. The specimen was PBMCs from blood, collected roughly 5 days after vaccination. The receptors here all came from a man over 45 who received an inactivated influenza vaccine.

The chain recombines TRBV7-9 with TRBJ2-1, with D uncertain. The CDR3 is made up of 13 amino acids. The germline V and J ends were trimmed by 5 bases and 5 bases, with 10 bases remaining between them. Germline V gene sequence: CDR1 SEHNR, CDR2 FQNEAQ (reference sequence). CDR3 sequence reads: CASSAGVNNEQFF. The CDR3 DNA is TGTGCCAGCAGCGCTGGGGTAAACAATGAGCAGTTCTTC.

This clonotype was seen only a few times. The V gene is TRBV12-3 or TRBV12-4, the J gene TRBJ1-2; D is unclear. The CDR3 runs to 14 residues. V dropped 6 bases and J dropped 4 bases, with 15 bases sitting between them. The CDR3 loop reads CASSPRHSTYGYTF. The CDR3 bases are TGTGCCAGCAGCCCCCGACACTCTACCTATGGCTACACCTTC.

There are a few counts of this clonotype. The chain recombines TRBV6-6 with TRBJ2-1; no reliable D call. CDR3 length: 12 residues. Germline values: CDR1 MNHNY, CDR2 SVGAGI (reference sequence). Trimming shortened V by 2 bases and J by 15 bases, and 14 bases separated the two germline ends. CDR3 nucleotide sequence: TGTGCCAGCAGTTACCGGACCCACGTGGGGTTCTTC. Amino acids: CASSYRTHVGFF.

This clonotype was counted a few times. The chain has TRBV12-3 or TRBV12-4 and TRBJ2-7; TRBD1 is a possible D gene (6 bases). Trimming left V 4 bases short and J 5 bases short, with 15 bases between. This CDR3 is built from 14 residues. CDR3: CASSSTNRAHEQYF. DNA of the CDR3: TGTGCCAGCAGTTCCACTAACAGGGCCCACGAGCAGTACTTC.

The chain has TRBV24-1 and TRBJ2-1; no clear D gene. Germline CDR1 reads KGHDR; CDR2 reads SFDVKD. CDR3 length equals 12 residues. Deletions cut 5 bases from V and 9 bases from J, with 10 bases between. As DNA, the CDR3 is TGTGCCACCAGTGGGGTGCTCGGTGAGCAGTTCTTC. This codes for CATSGVLGEQFF.

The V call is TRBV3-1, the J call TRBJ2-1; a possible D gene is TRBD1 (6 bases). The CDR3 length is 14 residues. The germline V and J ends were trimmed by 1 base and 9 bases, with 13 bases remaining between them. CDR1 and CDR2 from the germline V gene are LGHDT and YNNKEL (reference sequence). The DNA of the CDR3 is TGTGCCAGCAGCCAAGCAGGGACAAGTGGTGAGCAGTTCTTC. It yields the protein CASSQAGTSGEQFF.

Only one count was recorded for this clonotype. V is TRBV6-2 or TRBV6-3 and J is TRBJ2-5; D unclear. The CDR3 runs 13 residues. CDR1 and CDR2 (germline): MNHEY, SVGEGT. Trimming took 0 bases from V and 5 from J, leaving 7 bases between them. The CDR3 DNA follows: TGTGCCAGCAGTTACTCAGGGATGGAGACCCAGTACTTC. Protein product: CASSYSGMETQYF.

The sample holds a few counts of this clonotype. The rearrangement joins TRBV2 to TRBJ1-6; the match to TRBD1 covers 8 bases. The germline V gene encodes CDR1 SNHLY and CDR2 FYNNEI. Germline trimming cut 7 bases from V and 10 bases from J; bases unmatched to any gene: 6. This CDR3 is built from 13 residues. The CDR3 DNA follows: TGTGCCAGCAAGTCAGGGGGCATGTCACCCCTCCACTTT. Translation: CASKSGGMSPLHF.

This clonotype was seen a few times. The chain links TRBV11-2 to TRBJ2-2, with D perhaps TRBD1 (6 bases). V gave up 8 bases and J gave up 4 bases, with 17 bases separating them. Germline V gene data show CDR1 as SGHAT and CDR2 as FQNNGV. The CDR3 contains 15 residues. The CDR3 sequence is CASLSGGSFTGELFF. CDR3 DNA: TGTGCCAGCCTAAGTGGGGGCTCCTTCACCGGGGAGCTGTTTTTT.

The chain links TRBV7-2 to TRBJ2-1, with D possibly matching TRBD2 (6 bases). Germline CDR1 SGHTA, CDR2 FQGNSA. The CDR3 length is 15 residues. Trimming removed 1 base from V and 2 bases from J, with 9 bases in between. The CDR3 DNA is TGTGCCAGCAGCTTAGTAGCGGCCCCCTACAATGAGCAGTTCTTC. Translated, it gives CASSLVAAPYNEQFF.

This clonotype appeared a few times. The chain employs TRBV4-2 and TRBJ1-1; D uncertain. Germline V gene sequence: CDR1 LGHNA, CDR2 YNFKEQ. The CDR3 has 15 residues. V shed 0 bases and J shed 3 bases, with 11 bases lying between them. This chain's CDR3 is CASSQDSPGHTEAFF. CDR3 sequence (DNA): TGTGCCAGCAGCCAAGATAGTCCAGGCCACACTGAAGCTTTCTTT.